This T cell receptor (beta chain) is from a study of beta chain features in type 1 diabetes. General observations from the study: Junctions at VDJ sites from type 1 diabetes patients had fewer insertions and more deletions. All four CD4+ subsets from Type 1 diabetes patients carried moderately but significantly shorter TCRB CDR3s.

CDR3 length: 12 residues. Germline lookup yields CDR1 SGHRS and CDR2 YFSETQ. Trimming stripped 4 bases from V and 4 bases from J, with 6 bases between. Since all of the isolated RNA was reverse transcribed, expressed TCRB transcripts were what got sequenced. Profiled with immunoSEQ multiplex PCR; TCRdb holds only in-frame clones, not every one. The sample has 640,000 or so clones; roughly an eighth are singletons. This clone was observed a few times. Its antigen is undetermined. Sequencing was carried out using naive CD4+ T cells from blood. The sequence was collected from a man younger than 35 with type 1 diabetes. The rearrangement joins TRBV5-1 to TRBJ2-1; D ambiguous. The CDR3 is CASSGVYNEQFF. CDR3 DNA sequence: TGCGCCAGCAGCGGAGTTTACAATGAGCAGTTCTTC.